This entry is about one TCR beta chain. Its antigen is unidentified. Assay: immunoSEQ multiplex PCR; the TCRdb copy retains only in-frame clones and omits some. Of about 2 million clones in the sample, around 96% were seen once. Naivety among CD8 cells was defined by CD45RO negativity and positive CCR7 selection, thereby excluding terminally differentiated effector memory CD45RA+ cells. HIV-negative, healthy adults without recent acute infections or vaccinations were the donors. The data belong to a study of shared clonotypes between healthy human individuals. Germline V CDR1 and CDR2: SGHDN, FVKESK. This CDR3 contains 14 residues. The ends were cut back, 5 bases at V and 5 bases at J, with 12 bases in the middle. Whole-study findings and limits: Genetic and exposure-history diversity was limited by the few donors. Sharing of clonotypes among donors was expected to vary with sequencing depth.

The TCR comes from a man between 18 and 35 years old in good health. V gene TRBV14 combines with J gene TRBJ2-2; D possibly corresponds to TRBD2 (5 bases). Sequencing used naive CD8+ T cells sorted from blood. CDR3 DNA sequence: TGTGCCAGCAGCGGTACCCGGAGGACCGGGGAGCTGTTTTTT. This codes for CASSGTRRTGELFF.